What follows is one T cell receptor (beta chain) and its context. Its antigen is undetermined. The data belong to a study of PD-1 blockade in classical Hodgkin lymphoma. General observations from the study: There was a significant rise in CD4+ TCR diversity by C4D1, with no such rise for CD8+. Exclusion removed patients who began nivolumab under 1 year after ASCT.

All trial patients relapsed after autologous stem cell transplantation. Clones were sequenced by immunoSEQ multiplex PCR, and TCRdb holds only the in-frame ones, with some missing. The sample has about 40,000 clones; over 80% are singletons. The specimen was peripheral blood mononuclear cells (PBMCs), collected at baseline. The TCR comes from a human donor with classical Hodgkin lymphoma.

The CDR3, as DNA: TGTGCCAGCAGCCCCTTGGACAGGGGCACTGAAGCTTTCTTT. It translates to CASSPLDRGTEAFF. The chain employs TRBV14 and TRBJ1-1; 9 bases are shared with TRBD1. The germline CDR1 and CDR2 sequences are SGHDN and FVKESK. The CDR3 is 14 residues long. V lost 4 bases, J lost 4 bases, and 4 bases stayed unmatched.